This paragraph covers one T cell receptor beta chain sequence. The sample comes from a study of blood T cell repertoires in COVID-19. CDR3 length: 12 residues. The ends lost 3 bases at V and 12 bases at J; junction bases unmatched: 6. Germline values: CDR1 KGHSH, CDR2 LQKENI. Seattle-derived patients entered the study during active infection and were followed longitudinally. Produced via immunoSEQ multiplex PCR; TCRdb's table is partial and in-frame only. The sample lists some 350,000 clones; about 90% were seen once. The clonotype comes from a woman aged 45-60 years with COVID-19, enrolled during active disease. The sample was peripheral blood. This chain links TRBV18 with TRBJ2-7, with 9 bases aligning to TRBD1. The CDR3 sequence: CASSPGTGFTYF. In DNA, the CDR3 is TGTGCCAGCTCACCCGGGACAGGGTTCACGTACTTC.